Sequencing of this T cell receptor (beta chain) was carried out in a study of blood T cell repertoires in COVID-19 (TCRdb year 2020). Background for the entire study: The collaborator samples originated in the United States, Italy and Spain and spanned the acute and convalescent phases of COVID-19. Where available, HLA class I and class II types were taken from metadata supplied by the sample provider and were not determined by assay-based typing. The prospective study material was composed of cDNA or gDNA derived from T cells, B-cell-depleted T cells, or PBMCs. Subjects who had been exposed to COVID-19, were actively infected with it, or had recovered from it provided the deeply sampled blood TCRbeta repertoires that made up the dataset. Samples came from the ongoing ImmuneRACE study (first 160 participants) plus 1,254 subjects from 6 global collaborators. The repertoires were released in a freely available public database meant as a resource for research on the immune response to SARS-CoV-2. Nearly every sample came with metadata listing a de-identified subject ID, COVID-19 status, age in years and sex. Paper-wide results and their limitations: The amount of clinical and demographic metadata varied by source and participant and was provided uncurated.

The germline V gene (reference sequence) supplies CDR1 LNHDA and CDR2 SQIVND. The CDR3, from cysteine to phenylalanine, totals 15 residues. Kept here is only the CDR3 DNA, which spans 45 bases and is read in frame from base 1. Trimming takes 4 bases off V and 12 bases off J; junction bases not matched to a gene: 14. The immunoSEQ Assay, a bias-controlled multiplex PCR, was used to amplify TCRbeta CDR3 regions from genomic DNA. In the source study's methods: Within the assay, amplification of reference gene primers was used to estimate how many nucleated cells each sample contained. To quantify the absolute abundance of each unique TCRbeta CDR3 rearrangement, sequence reads were collapsed and filtered. For each sample, productive Simpson clonality was calculated as the square root of Simpson's diversity index across productive rearrangements. Sourced from immuneACCESS, this table was stored by TCRdb with only in-frame sequences that have V and J called. A share of the clones is absent; for the studies checked, an unresolved V gene accounts for under half, and the remainder has no known explanation. V, J and clone size were drawn from that table, and D and trimming were deduced from the DNA. Recorded for this sample are fewer than 250,000 clones; 70% to 90% of them occurred a single time. The biggest ten clones account for 10% to 11% of the sample.

Participants in the prospective study were enrolled through a virtual design, were aged 18 to 89 years, and lived in under 25 United States geographic areas. In the prospective study, participants were assigned to cohorts based on the clinical history participants reported in a screening survey and a study questionnaire. Recovered participants in ImmuneRACE Cohort 3 were defined as having two consecutive negative NP/OP PCR tests, clearance from a healthcare professional, or resolution of symptoms. In the prospective study, whole blood, serum and a nasopharyngeal or oropharyngeal swab were collected from each participant by mobile phlebotomists. Additional blood draws and questionnaires over an approximately two-month period could optionally be provided by prospective study participants. Before DNA extraction, blood samples from the prospective study were shipped at room temperature or frozen. Points on this clone: This clone's antigen is unknown. No qualities accompany the bases; no much larger clone lies one base away.

The receptor was derived from a man between 25 and 39 years old who had recovered from COVID-19. The rearranged segments are TRBV19 and TRBJ2-1; the junction holds 8 bases that match TRBD2. The source material was PBMCs or T cells enriched from blood (not recorded which). The DNA sequence follows: TGTGCCAGTAGTACCAGCGGGGGCATTAGTATGTCGCAGTTCTTC. It is translated as CASSTSGGISMSQFF.